What follows are 17 T cell receptor beta chains derived from one specimen sequenced in a study of early T cells in non-severe SARS-CoV-2 infection. TCRdb analysed the 5' RACE reads with MiXCR anew, one entry per CDR3 protein. The table includes 40,000 to 65,000 distinct CDR3 sequences, 8% to 10% detected once. Sequencing was carried out using whole blood. The receptors come from an adult who was a healthcare worker with PCR-confirmed SARS-CoV-2 infection or an uninfected control (not recorded which).

This clonotype was counted at least ten times. In DNA, the CDR3 is TGCGCCAGCAGCTTGAGTAACTCTCTGGCCGCTCATGAGCAGTTCTTC. The encoded protein is CASSLSNSLAAHEQFF. This chain joins TRBV5-1 and TRBJ2-1; D remains ambiguous. The CDR3 has 16 residues. Trimming cost V 1 base and J 8 bases, with 19 bases left between them. The V gene's germline CDR1 is SGHRS and CDR2 YFSETQ.

This clonotype has at least ten counts. The gene calls are TRBV25-1 and TRBJ2-2; unclear D gene. V was shortened by 3 bases and J by 1 base, with 12 bases between the two germline ends. The length of the CDR3 is 16 residues. Germline lookup yields CDR1 MGHDK and CDR2 SYGVNS. Here the CDR3 reads CASSDPGHQNTGELFF. The CDR3 bases are TGTGCCAGCAGTGACCCGGGCCACCAGAACACCGGGGAGCTGTTTTTT. Using reference TRBV25-1 and TRBJ2-2 for the parts outside the CDR3, the full variable domain is EADIYQTPRYLVIGTGKKITLECSQTMGHDKMYWYQQDPGMELHLIHYSYGVNSTEKGDLSSESTVSRIRTEHFPLTLESARPSHTSQYLCASSDPGHQNTGELFFGEGSRLTVL.

This clonotype turned up a few times. V is TRBV4-2 and J is TRBJ2-1; 11 bases agree with TRBD2. The CDR3 consists of 16 residues. V trimming: 4 bases; J trimming: 0 bases; junction bases outside the gene matches: 2. Germline V CDR1 and CDR2: LGHNA, YNFKEQ. CDR3 in DNA: TGTGCCAGCAGCCGGGGACTAGCGGCCTCCTACAATGAGCAGTTCTTC. It yields the protein CASSRGLAASYNEQFF.

This clonotype was observed many times. The CDR3 spells CASSQLQGSTEAFF. The CDR3 nucleotides read TGTGCCAGCAGCCAATTGCAGGGAAGCACTGAAGCTTTCTTT. J is TRBJ1-1 and V is TRBV16, with D perhaps TRBD1 (5 bases). CDR1 is KGHSY, CDR2 FQNENV, per germline. The V and J ends lost 1 base and 4 bases respectively, with 10 bases between them. The CDR3 runs 14 residues.

The table lists this clonotype with many counts. This chain uses TRBV2 with TRBJ1-2; a possible D gene is TRBD1 (5 bases). V lost 7 bases and J 0 bases, leaving 15 bases between the germline ends. Germline CDR1 and CDR2: SNHLY and FYNNEI. The CDR3 runs 15 residues. CDR3 coding DNA: TGTGCCAGCAAAACGGAGGGGAATTCTAACTATGGCTACACCTTC. Its protein product is CASKTEGNSNYGYTF.

The genes are TRBV6-4 and TRBJ2-1, with 9 bases that match TRBD1. The CDR3 runs 14 residues. Trimming cost V 3 bases and J 5 bases; bases outside gene matches: 2. Germline V gives CDR1 MRHNA, CDR2 SNTAGT. The CDR3 bases are TGTGCCAGCAGTGAGACAGGGGGAGACAATGAGCAGTTCTTC. Translation: CASSETGGDNEQFF.

This clonotype was recorded at least ten times. The chain combines TRBV12-3 or TRBV12-4 with TRBJ1-6; D uncertain. V was clipped by 2 bases and J by 4 bases, with 9 bases between them. The CDR3 loop spans 15 amino acids. The DNA of the CDR3 is TGTGCCAGCAGTTTACGTGCAGATTATAATTCACCCCTCCACTTT. Translation: CASSLRADYNSPLHF.

This clonotype showed up many times. CDR3 amino acids: CSARDVRFANTGELFF. DNA for the CDR3: TGCAGTGCTAGAGATGTCCGTTTTGCGAACACCGGGGAGCTGTTTTTT. V is TRBV20-1 and J is TRBJ2-2, with D unresolved. CDR1 and CDR2 from the germline V gene are DFQATT and SNEGSKA (reference sequence). The CDR3 has 16 residues. Trimming removed 0 bases from V and 0 bases from J, with 11 bases in between.

J is TRBJ1-6 and V is TRBV30; TRBD1 is a possible D gene (5 bases). The V gene lost 4 bases and the J gene lost 7 bases, with 11 bases spanning the gap. Germline V gene lookup returns CDR1 GTSNPN and CDR2 SVGIG (reference sequence). The CDR3 is 13 residues long. CDR3 in DNA: TGTGCCTGGACCAGTTCAGGGAATTCACCCCTCCACTTT. It specifies CAWTSSGNSPLHF.

This clonotype was observed a few times. This chain links TRBV11-2 with TRBJ2-1; either TRBD1 or TRBD2 may supply D (6 bases each). This CDR3 spans 16 amino acids. V was clipped by 7 bases and J by 0 bases, with 16 bases between them. The germline V gene has CDR1 SGHAT and CDR2 FQNNGV. CDR3 DNA: TGTGCCAGCACCCCGGGGGCGGGAAGCTCCTACAATGAGCAGTTCTTC. It encodes CASTPGAGSSYNEQFF.

Ten or more counts support this clonotype. The chain is built from TRBV18 and TRBJ1-6; D ambiguous. V was clipped by 6 bases and J by 3 bases, with 6 bases between them. The CDR3 covers 13 residues. Germline values: CDR1 KGHSH, CDR2 LQKENI. CDR3 sequence reads: CASSQDYNSPLHF. The CDR3 DNA follows: TGTGCCAGCTCGCAGGACTATAATTCACCCCTCCACTTT.

The chain has TRBV2 and TRBJ2-5; TRBD1 might be the D (6 bases). Germline V lookup: CDR1 SNHLY, CDR2 FYNNEI. The CDR3 spans 15 residues. V was trimmed by 6 bases and J by 5 bases, leaving 19 bases between them. CDR3 loop: CASSIDRTGQETQYF. CDR3 in DNA: TGTGCCAGCAGCATTGACAGGACCGGGCAGGAGACCCAGTACTTC.

The chain employs TRBV24-1 and TRBJ2-2; 9 nucleotides align to TRBD2. Germline assignment: CDR1 KGHDR and CDR2 SFDVKD. The CDR3 runs 17 residues. Germline trimming cut 3 bases from V and 4 bases from J; bases unmatched to any gene: 8. CDR3 DNA: TGTGCCACCAGTGATAACCGCCCTAGCGGGGCCACCGGGGAGCTGTTTTTT. Its translation is CATSDNRPSGATGELFF.

This clonotype showed up many times. The CDR3 nucleotides read TGTGCCTCACAGTACACTGAAGCTTTCTTT. It encodes CASQYTEAFF. The chain combines TRBV30 with TRBJ1-1; D is unresolved. The CDR3 loop spans 10 amino acids. Trimming cost V 7 bases and J 3 bases, with 6 bases left between them. Germline V gene sequence: CDR1 GTSNPN, CDR2 SVGIG (reference sequence). Full variable domain (rest looked up from reference TRBV30 and TRBJ1-1): SQTIHQWPATLVQPVGSPLSLECTVEGTSNPNLYWYRQAAGRGLQLLFYSVGIGQISSEVPQNLSASRPQDRQFILSSKKLLLSDSGFYLCASQYTEAFFGQGTRLTVV.

The chain couples TRBV29-1 to TRBJ2-5; 11 bases map to TRBD2. The junction had 1 base not matched to a gene; V was cut back by 6 bases and J by 1 base. The CDR3 covers 13 residues. Germline CDR1 and CDR2: SQVTM and ANQGSEA. DNA of the CDR3: TGCAGCGTCGGGACTAGCGGCCAAGAGACCCAGTACTTC. It specifies CSVGTSGQETQYF.

The chain has TRBV18 and TRBJ1-1, with unresolved D. V was cut by 5 bases and J by 0 bases, with 7 bases left in between. The CDR3 consists of 13 residues. Germline V lookup: CDR1 KGHSH, CDR2 LQKENI. CDR3 DNA sequence: TGTGCCAGCTCATATTCGGTGAACACTGAAGCTTTCTTT. This translates into CASSYSVNTEAFF. Full variable domain (outside the CDR3, taken from reference TRBV18 and TRBJ1-1): NAGVMQNPRHLVRRRGQEARLRCSPMKGHSHVYWYRQLPEEGLKFMVYLQKENIIDESGMPKERFSAEFPKEGPSILRIQQVVRGDSAAYFCASSYSVNTEAFFGQGTRLTVV.

Only a few counts were recorded for this clonotype. The rearrangement links TRBV29-1 to TRBJ1-2; D is perhaps TRBD1 (6 bases). Germline lookup yields CDR1 SQVTM and CDR2 ANQGSEA. The CDR3 is made up of 12 amino acids. CDR3 amino acids: CGSRTANYGYTF. Written as DNA, the CDR3 is TGCGGATCCAGGACAGCTAACTATGGCTACACCTTC.